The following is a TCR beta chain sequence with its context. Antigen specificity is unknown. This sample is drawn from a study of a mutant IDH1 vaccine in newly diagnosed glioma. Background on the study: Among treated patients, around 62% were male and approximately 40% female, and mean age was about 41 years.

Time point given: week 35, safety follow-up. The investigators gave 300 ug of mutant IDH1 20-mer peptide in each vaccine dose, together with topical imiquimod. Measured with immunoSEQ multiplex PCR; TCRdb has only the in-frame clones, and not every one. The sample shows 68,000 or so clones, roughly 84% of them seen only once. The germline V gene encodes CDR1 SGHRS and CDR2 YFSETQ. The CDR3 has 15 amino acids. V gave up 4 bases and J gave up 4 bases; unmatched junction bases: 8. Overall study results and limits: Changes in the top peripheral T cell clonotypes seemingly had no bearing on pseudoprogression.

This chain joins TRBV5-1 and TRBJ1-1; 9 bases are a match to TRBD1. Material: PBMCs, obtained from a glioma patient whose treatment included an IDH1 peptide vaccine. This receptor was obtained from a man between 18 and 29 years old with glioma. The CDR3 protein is CASSRGDREVTEAFF. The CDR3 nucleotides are TGCGCCAGCAGCCGGGGGGACAGGGAGGTCACTGAAGCTTTCTTT.